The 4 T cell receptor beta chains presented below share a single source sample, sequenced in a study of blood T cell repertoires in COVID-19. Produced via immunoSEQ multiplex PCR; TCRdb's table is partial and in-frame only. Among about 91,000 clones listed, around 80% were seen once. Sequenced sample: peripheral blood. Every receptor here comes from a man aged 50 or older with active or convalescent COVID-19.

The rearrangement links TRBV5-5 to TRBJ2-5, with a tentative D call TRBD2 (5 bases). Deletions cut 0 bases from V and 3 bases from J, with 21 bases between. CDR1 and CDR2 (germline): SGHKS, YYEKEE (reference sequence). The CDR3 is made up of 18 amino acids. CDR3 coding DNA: TGTGCCAGCAGCTTGGCCGGAGAGATAGAGGGCTGGGAAGAGACCCAGTACTTC. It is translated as CASSLAGEIEGWEETQYF.

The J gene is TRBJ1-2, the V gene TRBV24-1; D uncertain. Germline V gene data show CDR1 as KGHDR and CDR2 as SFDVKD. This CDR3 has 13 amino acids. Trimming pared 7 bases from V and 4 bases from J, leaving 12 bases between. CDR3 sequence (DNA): TGTGCCACCAGCGACACAGCAACCTATGGCTACACCTTC. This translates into CATSDTATYGYTF.

The CDR3 coding sequence is TGTGCCAGCAGCCTACAGGAAAGGAACCAGCCCCAGCATTTT. Translation gives CASSLQERNQPQHF. V and J are TRBV7-8 and TRBJ1-5, with D perhaps TRBD1 (5 bases). Germline CDR1 reads SGHVS; CDR2 reads FQNEAQ. Trimming removed 5 bases at V and 7 bases at J, with 15 bases between. The CDR3 has 14 amino acids. The variable domain in full, completed from reference TRBV7-8 and TRBJ1-5, reads GAGVSQSPRYKVAKRGQDVALRCDPISGHVSLFWYQQALGQGPEFLTYFQNEAQLDKSGLPSDRFFAERPEGSVSTLKIQRTQQEDSAVYLCASSLQERNQPQHFGDGTRLSIL.

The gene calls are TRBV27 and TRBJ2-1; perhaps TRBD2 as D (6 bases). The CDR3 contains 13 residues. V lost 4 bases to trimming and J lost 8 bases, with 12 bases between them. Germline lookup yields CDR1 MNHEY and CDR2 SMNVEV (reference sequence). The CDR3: CASSYKWEDEQFF. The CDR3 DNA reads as TGTGCCAGCAGTTATAAATGGGAGGATGAGCAGTTCTTC.